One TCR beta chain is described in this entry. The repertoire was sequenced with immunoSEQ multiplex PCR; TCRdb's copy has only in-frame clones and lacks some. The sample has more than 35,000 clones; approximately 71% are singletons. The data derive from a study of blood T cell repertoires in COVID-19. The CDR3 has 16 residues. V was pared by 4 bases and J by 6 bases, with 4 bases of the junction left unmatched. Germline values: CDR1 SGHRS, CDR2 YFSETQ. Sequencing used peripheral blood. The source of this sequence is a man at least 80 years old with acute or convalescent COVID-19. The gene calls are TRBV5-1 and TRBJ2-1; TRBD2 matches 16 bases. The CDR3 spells CASSPGLAGGFNEQFF. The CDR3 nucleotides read TGCGCCAGCAGCCCGGGACTAGCGGGAGGGTTCAATGAGCAGTTCTTC.